Shown below are 10 T cell receptor beta chains from a single sample sequenced in a study of blood T cell repertoires in COVID-19 (dated by TCRdb to 2018 to 2020). The library was obtained by the immunoSEQ multiplex PCR assay. In TCRdb, the immuneACCESS table is reduced to in-frame sequences with V and J assigned. These tables do not hold every clone; where another copy was compared, an unresolved V gene accounts for under half, and the others remain unexplained. For this sample the table gives a few hundred thousand clones, of which more than 75% were detected only once. 5.5% to 7.5% of the sample comes from the top ten. The material sequenced was peripheral blood. These receptors were collected from a woman aged 70-85 years with active or convalescent COVID-19.

The chain has TRBV7-2 and TRBJ2-7, with D possibly TRBD2 on 6 matching bases. The V and J ends lost 3 bases and 6 bases respectively, with 15 bases between them. Germline values: CDR1 SGHTA, CDR2 FQGNSA. The CDR3 is 14 amino acids. The chain's CDR3 is CASSFGRGGIEQYF. Here the CDR3 DNA reads TGTGCCAGCAGCTTCGGTCGTGGAGGGATCGAGCAGTACTTC. Looking up the rest from reference TRBV7-2 and TRBJ2-7 gives the full variable domain: GAGVSQSPSNKVTEKGKDVELRCDPISGHTALYWYRQSLGQGLEFLIYFQGNSAPDKSGLPSDRFSAERTGGSVSTLTIQRTQQEDSAVYLCASSFGRGGIEQYFGPGTRLTVT.

The count of this clone is one. This rearrangement joins TRBV9 to TRBJ2-1, with 11 bases lining up with TRBD2. The germline V gene encodes CDR1 SGDLS and CDR2 YYNGEE. V trimming: 4 bases; J trimming: 8 bases; junction bases outside the gene matches: 8. The CDR3 spans 15 residues. The CDR3 here is CASSMGGLAGDEQFF. Here the CDR3 DNA reads TGTGCCAGCAGCATGGGCGGACTAGCGGGCGATGAGCAGTTCTTC.

The V gene is TRBV19, the J gene TRBJ1-5; D is unresolved. V lost 6 bases and J lost 3, with 12 bases in between. Germline assignment: CDR1 LNHDA and CDR2 SQIVND (reference sequence). This CDR3 spans 14 amino acids. The CDR3 nucleotides are TGTGCCAGTAGCTTGAGCGGAAACAATCAGCCCCAGCATTTT. Encoded protein: CASSLSGNNQPQHF. The variable domain in full, completed from reference TRBV19 and TRBJ1-5, reads DGGITQSPKYLFRKEGQNVTLSCEQNLNHDAMYWYRQDPGQGLRLIYYSQIVNDFQKGDIAEGYSVSREKKESFPLTVTSAQKNPTAFYLCASSLSGNNQPQHFGDGTRLSIL.

This chain uses TRBV6-1 with TRBJ2-7; 9 nucleotides align to TRBD2. The germline CDR1 and CDR2 sequences are MNHNS and SASEGT. This CDR3 spans 15 amino acids. Trimming cost V 0 bases and J 6 bases; bases outside gene matches: 6. The CDR3 protein is CASSEAGGGVFEQYF. In DNA, the CDR3 is TGTGCCAGCAGTGAAGCTGGCGGGGGGGTTTTCGAGCAGTACTTC.

The chain recombines TRBV4-1 with TRBJ1-2; TRBD1 is a possible D gene (5 bases). Trimming pared 3 bases from V and 0 bases from J, leaving 14 bases between. Germline values: CDR1 MGHRA, CDR2 YSYEKL. The CDR3 totals 16 residues. This CDR3 is CASSQGGTEANYGYTF. The CDR3 DNA reads TGCGCCAGCAGCCAGGGCGGGACTGAAGCTAACTATGGCTACACCTTC.

The gene calls are TRBV29-1 and TRBJ2-1; 7 bases map to TRBD2. Trimming cost V 7 bases and J 6 bases; bases outside gene matches: 9. This CDR3 has 13 residues. Germline CDR1 SQVTM, CDR2 ANQGSEA. The CDR3 here is CSGGVGLGNEQFF. In DNA form, the CDR3 reads TGCAGCGGTGGAGTTGGACTAGGCAATGAGCAGTTCTTC.

V usage is TRBV9 and J usage is TRBJ1-1, with 9 bases fitting TRBD1. The CDR3 extends over 14 amino acids. J was trimmed by 3 bases and V by 4 bases; bases with no gene match: 4. Germline-derived CDR1 and CDR2 are SGDLS and YYNGEE. The CDR3 loop reads CASSPRQGDTEAFF. DNA for the CDR3: TGTGCCAGCAGCCCGAGACAGGGGGACACTGAAGCTTTCTTT. Together with reference TRBV9 and TRBJ1-1, the CDR3 gives the full variable domain: DSGVTQTPKHLITATGQRVTLRCSPRSGDLSVYWYQQSLDQGLQFLIQYYNGEERAKGNILERFSAQQFPDLHSELNLSSLELGDSALYFCASSPRQGDTEAFFGQGTRLTVV.

This chain links TRBV6-4 with TRBJ1-6, with D unresolved. Looked up from germline, CDR1 is MRHNA and CDR2 is SNTAGT. V was pared by 2 bases and J by 9 bases, with 11 bases between. CDR3 length: 14 residues. Here the CDR3 DNA reads TGTGCCAGCAGTGACGGTCCTCGAGTTTCACCCCTCCACTTT. Its translation is CASSDGPRVSPLHF.

This chain uses TRBV24-1 with TRBJ2-1; 12 positions match TRBD2. The CDR3 sequence is 16 residues long. From germline, CDR1 is KGHDR and CDR2 SFDVKD. J was trimmed by 8 bases and V by 1 base; bases with no gene match: 5. The CDR3 loop is CATSDLSLAGGHEQFF. CDR3 nucleotide sequence: TGTGCCACCAGTGATTTAAGCCTAGCGGGGGGGCATGAGCAGTTCTTC.

This rearrangement joins TRBV5-6 to TRBJ1-2, with TRBD1 as a possible D gene (5 bases). This CDR3 has 17 amino acids. Trimming removed 4 bases at V and 2 bases at J, with 21 bases between. CDR1 SGHDT and CDR2 YYEEEE come from the germline V gene. Here the CDR3 reads CASSRRKLVAGNYGYTF. As DNA, the CDR3 is TGTGCCAGCAGCCGACGAAAGTTGGTTGCAGGGAACTATGGCTACACCTTC.